One sample yielded the 17 T cell receptor beta chains listed below, sequenced in a study of cytomegalovirus exposure and HLA in healthy donors. PCR amplification relied on 60 Vbeta primers (plus 13 Jbeta primers). TCRdb keeps only in-frame clones here, not all; method: immunoSEQ multiplex PCR. In all, the sample yields about 140,000 clones. The sequencing input was PBMCs. All receptors come from a man aged 35 to 55 in good health and CMV-seronegative.

The CDR3 DNA sequence: TGTGCCAGCAGTGAACCCCGGACAGGGGGGGATTCACCCCTCCACTTT. Its translation: CASSEPRTGGDSPLHF. The chain is built from TRBV6-1 and TRBJ1-6, with 10 bases aligning to TRBD1. This CDR3 comprises 16 residues. Trimming cost V 2 bases and J 8 bases; bases outside gene matches: 6. CDR1 is MNHNS, CDR2 SASEGT, per germline.

The chain joins TRBV15 to TRBJ1-1, with TRBD1 matching over 10 bases. V was pared by 1 base and J by 4 bases, with 0 bases of the junction left unmatched. CDR3 length: 14 residues. From germline, CDR1 is LNHNV and CDR2 YYDKDF (reference sequence). Here the CDR3 DNA reads TGTGCCACCAGCAGAGGGACAGGGGGCACTGAAGCTTTCTTT. Protein sequence: CATSRGTGGTEAFF.

The rearrangement links TRBV10-1 to TRBJ1-2; the D gene is possibly TRBD1 (6 bases). Trimming left V 2 bases short and J 3 bases short, with 10 bases between. CDR1 is WNHNN and CDR2 is SYGVQD in the germline V gene (reference sequence). The CDR3 has 14 residues. The CDR3 spells CASSEPRQDYGYTF. The CDR3 region has the DNA TGCGCCAGCAGTGAGCCTCGACAGGACTATGGCTACACCTTC.

The CDR3 DNA reads as TGCGCCACTCAGAGGGGGTACGGGCAACAGACCCAGTACTTC. It specifies CATQRGYGQQTQYF. The gene calls are TRBV5-1 and TRBJ2-5, with D perhaps matching TRBD1 (6 bases). Trimming took 9 bases from V and 6 from J, leaving 21 bases between them. CDR3 length: 14 residues. Germline V gene data show CDR1 as SGHRS and CDR2 as YFSETQ.

The chain is built from TRBV11-2 and TRBJ2-7, with a tentative D call TRBD2 (5 bases). The CDR3 is 14 amino acids. The V end lost 3 bases, the J end lost 1 base, and 10 bases lay between the germline ends. From germline, CDR1 is SGHAT and CDR2 FQNNGV. The CDR3 DNA reads TGTGCCAGCAGCTTCGGCGGGCGATCCTACGAGCAGTACTTC. It yields the protein CASSFGGRSYEQYF. The whole variable domain, remainder taken from reference TRBV11-2 and TRBJ2-7, is EAGVAQSPRYKIIEKRQSVAFWCNPISGHATLYWYQQILGQGPKLLIQFQNNGVVDDSQLPKDRFSAERLKGVDSTLKIQPAKLEDSAVYLCASSFGGRSYEQYFGPGTRLTVT.

This chain links TRBV13 with TRBJ2-1; 10 nucleotides match TRBD2. The V gene's germline CDR1 is PRHDT and CDR2 FYEKMQ (reference sequence). The CDR3 has 14 amino acids. The junction had 3 bases not matched to a gene; V was cut back by 5 bases and J by 5 bases. Here the CDR3 reads CASSPGLADNEQFF. The CDR3 DNA is TGTGCCAGCAGCCCCGGACTAGCGGACAATGAGCAGTTCTTC.

The chain combines TRBV5-6 with TRBJ2-7; a possible D gene is TRBD2 (6 bases). This CDR3 has 13 amino acids. Germline-derived CDR1 and CDR2 are SGHDT and YYEEEE. The ends were cut back, 1 base at V and 7 bases at J, with 12 bases in the middle. CDR3 protein: CASSLRLRGEQYF. The DNA for the CDR3 is TGTGCCAGCAGCTTGAGACTCCGGGGGGAGCAGTACTTC. The full variable domain, completed using reference TRBV5-6 and TRBJ2-7, is DAGVTQSPTHLIKTRGQQVTLRCSPKSGHDTVSWYQQALGQGPQFIFQYYEEEERQRGNFPDRFSGHQFPNYSSELNVNALLLGDSALYLCASSLRLRGEQYFGPGTRLTVT.

The chain recombines TRBV9 with TRBJ2-2; TRBD1 is a possible D gene (5 bases). V was cut by 1 base and J by 4 bases, with 14 bases left in between. Germline assignment: CDR1 SGDLS and CDR2 YYNGEE. This CDR3 is built from 16 residues. The CDR3 region is CASSVRQGGGTGELFF. The CDR3 DNA reads TGTGCCAGCAGCGTACGGCAGGGTGGTGGCACCGGGGAGCTGTTTTTT.

The rearrangement uses TRBV7-2 and TRBJ2-1; no reliable D call. Germline values: CDR1 SGHTA, CDR2 FQGNSA. The length of the CDR3 is 14 residues. Trimming took 5 bases from V and 4 from J, leaving 12 bases between them. The CDR3 here is CASSPLVLYNEQFF. CDR3 coding DNA: TGTGCCAGCAGCCCTCTAGTCCTTTACAATGAGCAGTTCTTC.

The chain employs TRBV18 and TRBJ1-6, with 9 bases aligning to TRBD1. The CDR3 is 14 amino acids. The germline V gene has CDR1 KGHSH and CDR2 LQKENI. Trimming removed 2 bases from V and 8 bases from J; junction bases left unmatched: 1. CDR3 sequence (DNA): TGTGCCAGCTCACCAGGGACAGGGTATTCACCCCTCCACTTT. This codes for CASSPGTGYSPLHF.

The rearrangement uses TRBV10-1 and TRBJ2-7, with D possibly matching TRBD1 (6 bases). Trimming stripped 8 bases from V and 3 bases from J, with 14 bases between. Germline V gives CDR1 WNHNN, CDR2 SYGVQD (reference sequence). The CDR3 extends over 13 amino acids. CDR3 bases: TGCGCCAGCGACGATAGGGGGTTCTACGAGCAGTACTTC. This codes for CASDDRGFYEQYF.

This chain links TRBV10-3 with TRBJ1-5; TRBD1 is a possible D gene (5 bases). Germline V gives CDR1 ENHRY, CDR2 SYGVKD. The CDR3 length is 14 residues. Between the trimmed V and J ends, which lost 3 bases and 7 bases, there was a span of 13 bases. The CDR3 loop is CAISDAGVGQPQHF. The CDR3 DNA is TGTGCCATCAGTGATGCGGGGGTGGGCCAGCCCCAGCATTTT.

The chain carries TRBV4-3 and TRBJ1-1, with a possible D match to TRBD1 (5 bases). The germline V gene encodes CDR1 LGHNA and CDR2 YSLEER. CDR3 length: 16 residues. The V end was cut by 0 bases, the J end by 4 bases, with 15 bases between. CDR3 sequence: CASSQDLGVTVTEAFF. The CDR3 DNA reads as TGCGCCAGCAGCCAAGACTTAGGGGTGACGGTCACTGAAGCTTTCTTT.

The chain combines TRBV6-1 with TRBJ1-2; D is perhaps TRBD1 (5 bases). V was trimmed by 8 bases and J by 3 bases, leaving 19 bases between them. The germline V gene encodes CDR1 MNHNS and CDR2 SASEGT. CDR3 size: 15 residues. This CDR3 is CASWGGGQGDYGYTF. The CDR3, as DNA: TGTGCCAGCTGGGGGGGAGGGCAGGGCGACTATGGCTACACCTTC.

V is TRBV6-6 and J is TRBJ2-7, with D possibly matching TRBD1 (6 bases). The CDR3 sequence is 12 residues long. The germline V and J ends were trimmed by 10 bases and 7 bases, with 17 bases remaining between them. CDR1 MNHNY and CDR2 SVGAGI come from the germline V gene (reference sequence). CDR3 in amino acids: CATYQGPGEQYF. The CDR3 DNA sequence: TGTGCCACCTACCAGGGGCCGGGAGAGCAGTACTTC.

The rearrangement links TRBV6-6 to TRBJ2-2, with unresolved D. The V end lost 2 bases, the J end lost 4 bases, and 8 bases lay between the germline ends. This CDR3 is built from 14 residues. Germline CDR1 reads MNHNY; CDR2 reads SVGAGI (reference sequence). DNA for the CDR3: TGTGCCAGCAGTTACCCAGGAAGCACCGGGGAGCTGTTTTTT. Protein: CASSYPGSTGELFF.

The chain recombines TRBV7-3 with TRBJ2-3; a weak D match, TRBD2 (6 bases). Germline V gene sequence: CDR1 SGHTA, CDR2 FQGTGA. This CDR3 region has 14 residues. V lost 4 bases to trimming and J lost 6 bases, with 14 bases between them. The CDR3: CASSSGTLSDTQYF. The CDR3 DNA reads as TGTGCCAGCAGCTCCGGGACTCTTAGTGATACGCAGTATTTT.